This T cell receptor (beta chain) derives from a study of blood T cell repertoires in COVID-19. V lost 7 bases to trimming and J lost 4 bases; unmatched junction nucleotides: 10. The CDR3 covers 16 residues. Germline assignment: CDR1 LNHDA and CDR2 SQIVND (reference sequence). Only in-frame clones appear in the TCRdb table, and some are missing; sequencing was by immunoSEQ multiplex PCR. The sample includes 150,000 to 200,000 clones, roughly 90% of them seen just once. The Seattle patients, enrolled during active infection, were followed longitudinally. This TCR derives from a woman aged 55-70 years with COVID-19, enrolled during active disease. The genes are TRBV19 and TRBJ2-3; TRBD2 agrees at 11 bases. Material: peripheral blood. The CDR3 bases are TGTGCCAGTATCGCTACTAGCGGGAGTCGCGCAGATACGCAGTATTTT. Its translation is CASIATSGSRADTQYF.